Below, 18 T cell receptor beta chains from the same sample are listed, as sequenced in a study of monozygotic twins with inflammatory bowel disease. TCRdb derives one entry per CDR3 protein from the 5' RACE reads, leaving out DNA. The ten top clones account for under 2.5%, within a sample of about 350,000 distinct CDR3 sequences. The specimen was blood. Source of these receptors: a human donor with ulcerative colitis or Crohn's disease, or a healthy co-twin of an affected twin (not recorded which).

The chain combines TRBV27 with TRBJ2-3; TCRdb calls TRBD1, which cannot be checked without DNA. The CDR3 contains 14 residues. Germline loops: CDR1 MNHEY, CDR2 SMNVEV (reference sequence). CDR3 protein: CASKERNSADTQYF.

The V call is TRBV6-5, the J call TRBJ1-1. Per the germline V gene, CDR1 is MNHEY and CDR2 is SVGAGI. CDR3 size: 18 residues. CDR3: CASSYGRMGTYGNTEAFF.

CDR3 protein: CASSLAYRGLQETQYF. This rearrangement joins TRBV5-1 to TRBJ2-5; the TRBD1 assignment by TCRdb is unverifiable without DNA. The CDR3 has 16 amino acids. Germline V gene lookup returns CDR1 SGHRS and CDR2 YFSETQ.

The chain combines TRBV7-2 with TRBJ1-6; TCRdb calls TRBD1, which cannot be checked without DNA. CDR1 is SGHTA and CDR2 is FQGNSA in the germline V gene. The CDR3 length is 16 residues. The CDR3: CASSPLGTAVNSPLHF.

The rearrangement joins TRBV6-1 to TRBJ2-3; TCRdb designates TRBD2, a call that cannot be tested without DNA. In germline, CDR1 is MNHNS, CDR2 SASEGT. The CDR3 length is 15 residues. The CDR3 protein is CASQPGLRTVDTQYF.

This chain connects TRBV5-1 to TRBJ2-7; the D gene TCRdb calls, TRBD1, cannot be checked with no DNA. The CDR3 is 17 residues long. Germline V lookup: CDR1 SGHRS, CDR2 YFSETQ. This chain's CDR3 is CASSFGSTGAVPYEQYF.

The V gene is TRBV19, the J gene TRBJ2-1; TCRdb reports TRBD2, a call that lacks DNA to check it against. From germline, CDR1 is LNHDA and CDR2 SQIVND (reference sequence). CDR3 size: 12 residues. The CDR3 reads CASGTSGNEQFF.

The V gene is TRBV30, the J gene TRBJ2-5; without DNA, the TCRdb call of TRBD1 cannot be checked. Per germline, CDR1 GTSNPN and CDR2 SVGIG (reference sequence). This CDR3 has 15 amino acids. The CDR3 here is CAWSHREGRGETQYF.

The chain combines TRBV5-1 with TRBJ2-5. CDR3 length equals 14 residues. Germline loops: CDR1 SGHRS, CDR2 YFSETQ. CDR3 in amino acids: CASSLSKATETQYF.

The J gene is TRBJ1-2, the V gene TRBV12-3 or TRBV12-4; the TCRdb D gene call, TRBD1, has no DNA to confirm it. The CDR3 spans 14 residues. The CDR3 reads CASSFWTGSQGYTF.

This chain uses TRBV5-5 with TRBJ1-1. Germline CDR1 SGHKS, CDR2 YYEKEE (reference sequence). This CDR3 spans 13 amino acids. The CDR3 spells CASSSDMNTEAFF.

The chain combines TRBV7-8 with TRBJ1-3; TCRdb calls TRBD1, which cannot be checked without DNA. Germline V lookup: CDR1 SGHVS, CDR2 FQNEAQ. This CDR3 comprises 16 residues. CDR3 loop: CASSPSLPGDENTIYF. The full variable domain, with the rest looked up from reference TRBV7-8 and TRBJ1-3, is GAGVSQSPRYKVAKRGQDVALRCDPISGHVSLFWYQQALGQGPEFLTYFQNEAQLDKSGLPSDRFFAERPEGSVSTLKIQRTQQEDSAVYLCASSPSLPGDENTIYFGEGSWLTVV.

The chain uses TRBV20-1 and TRBJ2-1; TCRdb designates TRBD2, a call that cannot be tested without DNA. Looked up from germline, CDR1 is DFQATT and CDR2 is SNEGSKA (reference sequence). CDR3 length: 14 amino acids. CDR3: CSARLAAGTDEQFF.

V is TRBV6-2 or TRBV6-3 and J is TRBJ2-1; TCRdb returns TRBD1, unconfirmable since there is no DNA. The CDR3 is made up of 14 amino acids. Germline V gene lookup returns CDR1 MNHEY and CDR2 SVGEGT. CDR3 in amino acids: CASSYSTGSEEQFF.

The genes are TRBV7-8 and TRBJ2-5; without DNA, the TCRdb call of TRBD1 cannot be checked. The CDR3 is 15 amino acids. Germline V CDR1 and CDR2: SGHVS, FQNEAQ. This chain's CDR3 is CASSLLFGIQETQYF. Looking up the rest from reference TRBV7-8 and TRBJ2-5 gives the full variable domain: GAGVSQSPRYKVAKRGQDVALRCDPISGHVSLFWYQQALGQGPEFLTYFQNEAQLDKSGLPSDRFFAERPEGSVSTLKIQRTQQEDSAVYLCASSLLFGIQETQYFGPGTRLLVL.

The genes are TRBV19 and TRBJ1-5; the TCRdb D gene call, TRBD1, has no DNA to confirm it. The CDR3 extends over 15 amino acids. CDR1 and CDR2 from the germline V gene are LNHDA and SQIVND (reference sequence). CDR3: CASSGQGGLNQPQHF.

CDR3 residues: CASSIVGTWYNEQFF. The chain recombines TRBV19 with TRBJ2-1; TCRdb's D gene call, TRBD1, goes unchecked for lack of DNA. Per the germline V gene, CDR1 is LNHDA and CDR2 is SQIVND (reference sequence). The CDR3 is made up of 15 amino acids.

V and J are TRBV11-2 and TRBJ2-1; TCRdb's D call of TRBD1 is untestable without DNA. The CDR3 runs to 16 residues. Germline CDR1 SGHAT, CDR2 FQNNGV. CDR3 region: CASSFRGQGPYNEQFF.